This TCR beta chain was profiled in a study of tumor-infiltrating lymphocytes in primary liver carcinoma. Across the whole study: All patients, whether men or women, fell within 30 to 69 years of age. The yield of productive TCRbeta reads per sample was roughly 3.65 to 8 million and was similar across tissue types. Study observations and caveats: Tumor top-250-clone fraction significantly exceeded that of blood (p = 0.039).

Researchers drew blood RNA from unsorted whole blood and extracted germline DNA as well. V was cut by 0 bases and J by 2 bases, with 7 bases left in between. Germline lookup yields CDR1 LGHNA and CDR2 YSLEER. The length of the CDR3 is 15 residues. This clonotype was detected a few times. Its cognate antigen is unknown. A primer in the constant region served to generate TCR beta cDNA from approximately 500 ng of total RNA. Researchers made the TCR beta libraries by running three nested multiplex PCR rounds with slightly modified ARM-PCR. Investigators reported that the first two PCR rounds, at 10 cycles each, used TRBV1-TRBV30 forward primers with a C-beta reverse primer. One entry per CDR3 protein results from TCRdb running MiXCR on the multiplex PCR reads. The table records over 250,000 distinct CDR3 sequences, nearly 60% of them present only once.

The gene calls are TRBV4-3 and TRBJ1-4; D gene ambiguous. The TCR sequence derives from a woman aged 25 to 39 with primary liver carcinoma and hepatitis B virus infection. Material for sequencing was peripheral blood. DNA for the CDR3: TGCGCCAGCAGCCAAGAAGGCGGTACTAATGAAAAACTGTTTTTT. It encodes CASSQEGGTNEKLFF.